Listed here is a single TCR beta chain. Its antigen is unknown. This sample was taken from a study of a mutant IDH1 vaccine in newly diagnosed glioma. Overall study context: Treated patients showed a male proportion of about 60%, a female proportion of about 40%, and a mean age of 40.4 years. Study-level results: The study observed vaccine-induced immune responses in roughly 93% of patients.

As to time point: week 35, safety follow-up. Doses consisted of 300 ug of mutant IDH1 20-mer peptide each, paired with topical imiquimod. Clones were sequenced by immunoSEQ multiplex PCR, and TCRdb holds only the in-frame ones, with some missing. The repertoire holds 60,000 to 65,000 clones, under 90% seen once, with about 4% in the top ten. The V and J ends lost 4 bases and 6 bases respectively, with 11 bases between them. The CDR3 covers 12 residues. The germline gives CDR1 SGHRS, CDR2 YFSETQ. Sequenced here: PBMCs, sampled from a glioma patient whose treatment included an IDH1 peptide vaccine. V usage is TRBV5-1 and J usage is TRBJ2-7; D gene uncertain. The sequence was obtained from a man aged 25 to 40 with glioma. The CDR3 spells CASSRTESEQYF. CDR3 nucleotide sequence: TGCGCCAGCAGCCGAACCGAAAGCGAGCAGTACTTC.